A single sample gave rise to the 31 T cell receptor beta chains below, sequenced in a study of blood T cell repertoires in COVID-19 (dated by TCRdb to 2019 to 2021). Libraries came from the immunoSEQ multiplex PCR assay. Entries here come from immuneACCESS through TCRdb and include only in-frame sequences with V and J called. Some clones fail to appear in such tables; in the studies checked, an unresolved V gene covers under half of the shortfall, and the cause of the remainder is unknown. The sample table contains about 250,000 clones; only one count was recorded for around 85% of them. The leading ten clones occupy roughly 8% of the sample. Sequences were obtained from peripheral blood. The receptors stem from a woman over 75 with acute or convalescent COVID-19.

The gene calls are TRBV7-8 and TRBJ2-3, with D tentatively TRBD1 (5 bases). The CDR3 extends over 16 amino acids. Germline CDR1 reads SGHVS; CDR2 reads FQNEAQ. V lost 6 bases, J lost 2 bases, and 18 bases lay in between. The CDR3 protein is CASRKRADTLTDTQYF. The CDR3 DNA sequence: TGTGCCAGCAGAAAACGCGCGGACACCCTCACAGATACGCAGTATTTT.

This chain uses TRBV6-4 with TRBJ2-2, with D possibly TRBD2 on 5 matching bases. The germline V gene has CDR1 MRHNA and CDR2 SNTAGT. Trimming cost V 5 bases and J 0 bases, with 10 bases left between them. This CDR3 region has 15 residues. The CDR3 protein is CASSPLAANTGELFF. The CDR3 nucleotides are TGTGCCAGCAGTCCCCTAGCCGCGAACACCGGGGAGCTGTTTTTT.

CDR3 amino acids: CASSAQASWYYEQYF. Here the CDR3 DNA reads TGTGCCAGCAGCGCACAGGCCTCATGGTACTACGAGCAGTACTTC. The chain carries TRBV7-2 and TRBJ2-7, with D tentatively TRBD1 (5 bases). CDR1 SGHTA and CDR2 FQGNSA come from the germline V gene. The CDR3 spans 15 residues. Trimming removed 5 bases from V and 3 bases from J, with 17 bases in between. The full variable domain, completed using reference TRBV7-2 and TRBJ2-7, is GAGVSQSPSNKVTEKGKDVELRCDPISGHTALYWYRQSLGQGLEFLIYFQGNSAPDKSGLPSDRFSAERTGGSVSTLTIQRTQQEDSAVYLCASSAQASWYYEQYFGPGTRLTVT.

Only a few counts were recorded for this clone. The genes are TRBV10-3 and TRBJ1-1; perhaps TRBD1 as D (6 bases). Trimming shortened V by 6 bases and J by 2 bases, and 13 bases separated the two germline ends. CDR1 and CDR2 from the germline V gene are ENHRY and SYGVKD. This CDR3 is built from 14 residues. CDR3 in amino acids: CAISLNRENTEAFF. The DNA for the CDR3 is TGTGCCATCAGCCTAAACAGGGAAAACACTGAAGCTTTCTTT.

The J gene is TRBJ2-2, the V gene TRBV5-1, with 10 bases identical to TRBD2. CDR1 and CDR2 (germline): SGHRS, YFSETQ. V dropped 3 bases and J dropped 0; count of bases not matched to a gene: 8. This CDR3 has 18 amino acids. The CDR3 spells CASSSGTSAQTNTGELFF. The CDR3 nucleotides are TGCGCCAGCAGCTCCGGGACTAGCGCCCAGACGAACACCGGGGAGCTGTTTTTT.

The V call is TRBV19, the J call TRBJ1-5, with a weak D call TRBD1 (5 bases). The V and J ends lost 9 bases and 0 bases respectively, with 15 bases between them. The CDR3 sequence is 15 residues long. Germline loops: CDR1 LNHDA, CDR2 SQIVND (reference sequence). Here the CDR3 DNA reads TGTGCCAGCCGGGCGGGGGTCTATAGCAATCAGCCCCAGCATTTT. Translating gives CASRAGVYSNQPQHF.

J is TRBJ1-1 and V is TRBV18; unclear D gene. Trimming shortened V by 4 bases and J by 1 base, and 7 bases separated the two germline ends. The CDR3 covers 13 residues. The germline gives CDR1 KGHSH, CDR2 LQKENI. The CDR3 coding sequence is TGTGCCAGCTCACTTCAGGAGAACACTGAAGCTTTCTTT. It is translated as CASSLQENTEAFF.

The rearrangement uses TRBV4-1 and TRBJ1-4; 9 bases fit TRBD1. With 2 bases clipped from V and 5 bases from J, the junction kept 6 bases outside the gene matches. The CDR3 runs 16 residues. The germline V gene has CDR1 MGHRA and CDR2 YSYEKL. The CDR3, as DNA: TGCGCCAGCAGCCAATTTGACAGGGGGGGAAATGAAAAACTGTTTTTT. Its translation is CASSQFDRGGNEKLFF.

V usage is TRBV2 and J usage is TRBJ2-5; 7 nucleotides line up with TRBD1. This CDR3 region has 15 residues. The V gene end was trimmed by 3 bases and the J gene end by 2 bases; junction bases not matched to a gene: 6. CDR1 SNHLY and CDR2 FYNNEI come from the germline V gene. CDR3 sequence: CASSEGQLVQETQYF. CDR3 coding DNA: TGTGCCAGCAGTGAGGGACAGCTGGTTCAAGAGACCCAGTACTTC.

The chain employs TRBV7-3 and TRBJ2-6; the D gene is possibly TRBD2 (9 bases). Trimming removed 2 bases from V and 0 bases from J, with 20 bases in between. Germline-derived CDR1 and CDR2 are SGHTA and FQGTGA. The CDR3 sequence is 20 residues long. Here the CDR3 reads CASSLGSGGTGVSGANVLTF. The CDR3 DNA is TGTGCCAGCAGCTTAGGGAGCGGGGGGACAGGAGTCTCTGGGGCCAACGTCCTGACTTTC.

This clone was detected only once. J is TRBJ2-2 and V is TRBV7-3; 9 bases line up with TRBD2. The CDR3 consists of 15 residues. J was trimmed by 7 bases and V by 5 bases; bases with no gene match: 8. Germline assignment: CDR1 SGHTA and CDR2 FQGTGA. In DNA form, the CDR3 reads TGTGCCAGCAGCCTCACTAGCGGGTCGGGCGGGGAGCTGTTTTTT. Amino acids: CASSLTSGSGGELFF.

Of note for this clone: Additional DNA sequences in this sample encode the identical CDR3. This rearrangement joins TRBV19 to TRBJ1-1; the D is unclear. This CDR3 is 13 amino acids long. The germline V gene encodes CDR1 LNHDA and CDR2 SQIVND (reference sequence). Trimming stripped 2 bases from V and 2 bases from J, with 6 bases between. This CDR3 is CASSIRVNTEAFF. CDR3 bases: TGTGCCAGTAGTATAAGAGTTAACACTGAAGCTTTCTTT.

The chain uses TRBV3-1 (or the pseudogene TRBV3-2) and TRBJ2-7; 9 nucleotides align to TRBD1. V was pared by 1 base and J by 0 bases, with 4 bases of the junction left unmatched. CDR1 and CDR2 from the germline V gene are LGHDT and YNNKEL (reference sequence). This CDR3 spans 16 amino acids. CDR3 amino acids: CASSQGPGQGSYEQYF. CDR3 DNA sequence: TGTGCCAGCAGCCAAGGACCGGGACAGGGCTCCTACGAGCAGTACTTC.

The chain uses TRBV7-3 and TRBJ2-3; D unresolved. The CDR3 loop spans 14 amino acids. Germline V gene data show CDR1 as SGHTA and CDR2 as FQGTGA. V lost 1 base to trimming and J lost 1 base, with 6 bases between them. The CDR3 here is CASSLMAGTDTQYF. CDR3 DNA sequence: TGTGCCAGCAGCTTAATGGCAGGCACAGATACGCAGTATTTT.

The chain's CDR3 is CASSQDITGGGGYTF. The CDR3 nucleotides are TGTGCCAGCAGCCAAGATATAACAGGGGGAGGTGGCTACACCTTC. The chain couples TRBV3-1 (or the pseudogene TRBV3-2) to TRBJ1-2; 8 bases map to TRBD1. Germline-derived CDR1 and CDR2 are LGHDT and YNNKEL (reference sequence). Trimming took 0 bases from V and 7 from J; bases not matched to a gene: 7. CDR3 length equals 15 residues.

The V gene is TRBV12-3 or TRBV12-4, the J gene TRBJ2-7, with TRBD1 matching over 9 bases. This CDR3 has 12 amino acids. Unmatched junction bases numbered 2, after V lost 5 bases and J lost 6 bases. DNA of the CDR3: TGTGCCAGCAGTCAGGACAGGGGCGAGCAGTACTTC. Translation gives CASSQDRGEQYF.

CDR3 sequence reads: CASSLPGGRTEAFF. The CDR3 DNA follows: TGTGCCAGCAGCTTGCCGGGGGGCAGGACTGAAGCTTTCTTT. This chain connects TRBV5-4 to TRBJ1-1; a possible D gene is TRBD1 (6 bases). The CDR3 loop spans 14 amino acids. The germline V gene has CDR1 SGHNT and CDR2 YYREEE (reference sequence). Between the trimmed V and J ends, which lost 1 base and 5 bases, there was a span of 12 bases.

This chain links TRBV19 with TRBJ1-1; D is uncertain. Germline V gene data show CDR1 as LNHDA and CDR2 as SQIVND (reference sequence). The CDR3 contains 13 residues. V lost 5 bases, J lost 1 base, and 8 bases lay in between. The CDR3 nucleotides read TGTGCCAGTAGTGGGCAGACGAACACTGAAGCTTTCTTT. Protein product: CASSGQTNTEAFF.

The chain uses TRBV6-5 and TRBJ2-1; weak D call: TRBD2 (6 bases). The CDR3 runs to 14 residues. The ends were cut back, 10 bases at V and 7 bases at J, with 20 bases in the middle. From germline, CDR1 is MNHEY and CDR2 SVGAGI. The CDR3 reads CATPGAGFGNEQFF. The CDR3 region has the DNA TGTGCCACCCCCGGGGCGGGGTTTGGGAATGAGCAGTTCTTC.

The CDR3 region is CASSLVGSGTGELFF. DNA of the CDR3: TGTGCCAGCAGCTTGGTCGGGAGCGGCACCGGGGAGCTGTTTTTT. The rearrangement links TRBV5-6 to TRBJ2-2; D is perhaps TRBD2 (6 bases). Germline CDR1 and CDR2: SGHDT and YYEEEE. The CDR3 is 15 amino acids. Between the trimmed V and J ends, which lost 0 bases and 4 bases, there was a span of 10 bases.

The V call is TRBV9, the J call TRBJ1-2, with D maybe TRBD1 (6 bases). The CDR3 totals 13 residues. The germline V and J ends were trimmed by 0 bases and 5 bases, with 8 bases remaining between them. Germline V CDR1 and CDR2: SGDLS, YYNGEE. DNA of the CDR3: TGTGCCAGCAGCGTAGTCAGGGGTTATGGCTACACCTTC. Translating it yields CASSVVRGYGYTF.

The J gene is TRBJ2-7, the V gene TRBV2, with 9 positions matching TRBD1. This CDR3 comprises 14 residues. Germline CDR1 is SNHLY and CDR2 is FYNNEI. V lost 8 bases and J lost 4; bases outside the gene matches: 9. CDR3 region: CASAPGQGRYEQYF. The DNA for the CDR3 is TGTGCCAGCGCCCCGGGACAGGGTCGGTACGAGCAGTACTTC.

The chain uses TRBV6-1 and TRBJ2-2; tentative D call: TRBD2 (5 bases). CDR1 is MNHNS and CDR2 is SASEGT in the germline V gene. This CDR3 contains 16 residues. V lost 4 bases, J lost 4 bases, and 16 bases lay in between. The CDR3 protein is CASSVSGIPGTGELFF. The DNA for the CDR3 is TGTGCCAGCAGTGTATCCGGGATCCCAGGCACCGGGGAGCTGTTTTTT.

The chain carries TRBV6-1 and TRBJ2-4; a possible D gene is TRBD1 (6 bases). This CDR3 has 17 residues. The V gene lost 3 bases and the J gene lost 6 bases, with 21 bases spanning the gap. Germline CDR1 and CDR2: MNHNS and SASEGT. As DNA, the CDR3 is TGTGCCAGCAGTGACGTCAGGACATCAGGGGTTGCAAACATTCAGTACTTC. Translating it yields CASSDVRTSGVANIQYF.

J is TRBJ2-6 and V is TRBV7-2, with D maybe TRBD2 (5 bases). The CDR3 has 13 amino acids. The V end was cut by 8 bases, the J end by 0 bases, with 5 bases between. The V gene's germline CDR1 is SGHTA and CDR2 FQGNSA. This CDR3 is CASGSSGANVLTF. The CDR3, as DNA: TGTGCCAGCGGGAGCTCTGGGGCCAACGTCCTGACTTTC.

The J gene is TRBJ1-6, the V gene TRBV2; D possibly corresponds to TRBD1 (5 bases). CDR1 SNHLY and CDR2 FYNNEI come from the germline V gene. Trimming removed 8 bases from V and 9 bases from J, with 8 bases in between. The CDR3 has 11 residues. The CDR3 DNA sequence: TGTGCCAGCGGAAGGGGTTCACCCCTCCACTTT. It codes for CASGRGSPLHF.

This chain joins TRBV10-3 and TRBJ2-1; 11 bases are shared with TRBD2. Germline trimming cut 6 bases from V and 5 bases from J; bases unmatched to any gene: 6. CDR3 length equals 15 residues. Per germline, CDR1 ENHRY and CDR2 SYGVKD. DNA of the CDR3: TGTGCCATCAGCCCGGGGACTAGCGGAAACAATGAGCAGTTCTTC. This gives the protein CAISPGTSGNNEQFF.

V and J are TRBV19 and TRBJ2-5; 8 bases align to TRBD2. Germline V lookup: CDR1 LNHDA, CDR2 SQIVND (reference sequence). The CDR3 is 14 residues long. V gave up 6 bases and J gave up 3 bases; unmatched junction bases: 6. The CDR3 reads CASRGLADEETQYF. The CDR3 DNA reads as TGTGCCAGTAGAGGACTAGCCGACGAAGAGACCCAGTACTTC.

V usage is TRBV11-2 and J usage is TRBJ2-5, with TRBD2 matching over 7 bases. The CDR3 is made up of 13 amino acids. The germline V gene encodes CDR1 SGHAT and CDR2 FQNNGV. J gave up 1 base and V 8 bases, and 4 bases lay outside the gene matches. The DNA of the CDR3 is TGTGCCAGCGGGGGGGGTCTCCAAGAGACCCAGTACTTC. Protein product: CASGGGLQETQYF.

This sequence joins TRBV2 and TRBJ1-2, with 9 bases fitting TRBD1. This CDR3 has 15 amino acids. Trimming took 4 bases from V and 7 from J; bases not matched to a gene: 10. In germline, CDR1 is SNHLY, CDR2 FYNNEI. The DNA of the CDR3 is TGTGCCAGCAGTGTCCGAGGACAGGGGAATCGTGGCTACACCTTC. The encoded protein is CASSVRGQGNRGYTF. The full variable domain, with the rest looked up from reference TRBV2 and TRBJ1-2, is EPEVTQTPSHQVTQMGQEVILRCVPISNHLYFYWYRQILGQKVEFLVSFYNNEISEKSEIFDDQFSVERPDGSNFTLKIRSTKLEDSAMYFCASSVRGQGNRGYTFGSGTRLTVV.

The chain is built from TRBV10-3 and TRBJ2-3; 9 bases are a match to TRBD1. V shed 6 bases, J shed 1 base, and the junction held 5 bases outside the gene matches. CDR1 and CDR2 from the germline V gene are ENHRY and SYGVKD. The CDR3 length is 15 residues. This CDR3 is CAISRTGDGTDTQYF. The DNA for the CDR3 is TGTGCCATCAGCCGGACAGGGGACGGCACAGATACGCAGTATTTT.